The 29 T cell receptor beta chains given below trace back to one sample, sequenced in a study of OX40 agonist ivuxolimab in advanced cancers. The assay was immunoSEQ multiplex PCR, and TCRdb's table has in-frame clones only and misses some. The table lists over 60,000 clones, 75% to 90% of them singletons. This material consisted of CD4+ or CD8+ T cells sorted from blood, taken in a trial of the OX40 agonist ivuxolimab. Source of these receptors: an adult with an advanced solid tumor such as melanoma, head and neck, liver or kidney cancer.

The rearrangement links TRBV9 to TRBJ2-3; the match to TRBD2 covers 8 bases. Germline CDR1 reads SGDLS; CDR2 reads YYNGEE. Trimming cost V 6 bases and J 5 bases; bases outside gene matches: 8. The CDR3 length is 14 residues. CDR3 in DNA: TGTGCCAGCAATATGGCGGGGGGAAAAGATACGCAGTATTTT. It encodes CASNMAGGKDTQYF.

This clone was seen just once. This rearrangement joins TRBV29-1 to TRBJ2-1; 10 bases are a match to TRBD2. This CDR3 is built from 13 residues. The V and J ends lost 4 bases and 4 bases, in that order; junction bases with no gene match: 1. The germline gives CDR1 SQVTM, CDR2 ANQGSEA. The CDR3 DNA reads as TGCAGCGTTGGTAGCGGGGGGTACAATGAGCAGTTCTTC. Residues: CSVGSGGYNEQFF.

V gene TRBV18 combines with J gene TRBJ2-7, with 9 bases aligning to TRBD1. In germline, CDR1 is KGHSH, CDR2 LQKENI. The CDR3 runs to 15 residues. J lost 2 bases, V lost 6 bases, and 8 bases had no gene match. CDR3 DNA sequence: TGTGCCAGCTCCTTTGACAGGGGGTTTACCTACGAGCAGTACTTC. This encodes CASSFDRGFTYEQYF.

This chain joins TRBV19 and TRBJ1-6, with a possible D match to TRBD1 (5 bases). Trimming stripped 10 bases from V and 3 bases from J, with 10 bases between. The CDR3 has 13 residues. Germline V gene data show CDR1 as LNHDA and CDR2 as SQIVND (reference sequence). This chain's CDR3 is CATRQYYNSPLHF. In DNA, the CDR3 is TGTGCCACTCGACAGTACTATAATTCACCCCTCCACTTT.

The chain carries TRBV5-1 and TRBJ1-1; 8 bases line up with TRBD1. The CDR3 contains 15 residues. CDR1 SGHRS and CDR2 YFSETQ come from the germline V gene. J lost 3 bases, V lost 4 bases, and 8 bases had no gene match. CDR3 DNA sequence: TGCGCCAGCAGCCCCTACACAGGGGGGGACACTGAAGCTTTCTTT. Translating it yields CASSPYTGGDTEAFF.

The J gene is TRBJ2-1, the V gene TRBV10-3; D call uncertain. CDR1 is ENHRY and CDR2 is SYGVKD in the germline V gene. The V and J ends lost 5 bases and 4 bases respectively, with 3 bases between them. This CDR3 has 11 amino acids. Here the CDR3 DNA reads TGTGCCATCAGTACTTACAATGAGCAGTTCTTC. The encoded protein is CAISTYNEQFF.

V is TRBV14 and J is TRBJ2-7; D is ambiguous. This CDR3 is built from 15 residues. CDR1 SGHDN and CDR2 FVKESK come from the germline V gene. Trimming took 0 bases from V and 3 from J, leaving 12 bases between them. CDR3 amino acids: CASSQDVTLFYEQYF. Here the CDR3 DNA reads TGTGCCAGCAGCCAAGATGTCACGCTTTTCTACGAGCAGTACTTC.

The chain has TRBV6-5 and TRBJ2-1; D not certain. Trimming pared 0 bases from V and 7 bases from J, leaving 4 bases between. Germline values: CDR1 MNHEY, CDR2 SVGAGI. The CDR3 runs 12 residues. For the CDR3, the DNA is TGTGCCAGCAGTTACTCAGGGAATGAGCAGTTCTTC. It is translated as CASSYSGNEQFF.

V gene TRBV4-3 combines with J gene TRBJ2-3; 7 nucleotides agree with TRBD2. Losses at the gene ends were 2 bases for V and 3 bases for J; bases not matched to a gene: 5. The CDR3 extends over 15 amino acids. Per germline, CDR1 LGHNA and CDR2 YSLEER. As DNA, the CDR3 is TGCGCCAGCAGCCAACGTGGGGGGGGGACAGATACGCAGTATTTT. Translating it yields CASSQRGGGTDTQYF.

The chain recombines TRBV7-6 with TRBJ1-5; D not resolved. Trimming removed 5 bases from V and 4 bases from J, with 15 bases in between. Germline V gives CDR1 SGHVS, CDR2 FNYEAQ. The CDR3 length is 15 residues. CDR3 DNA: TGTGCCAGCAGCCCTCTCGCGGGAAGGAATCAGCCCCAGCATTTT. As protein: CASSPLAGRNQPQHF.

The chain links TRBV7-2 to TRBJ2-3; D is ambiguous. This CDR3 contains 13 residues. Germline CDR1 SGHTA, CDR2 FQGNSA. The ends were cut back, 2 bases at V and 10 bases at J, with 13 bases in the middle. The CDR3 loop is CASSLTMNPPQYF. As DNA, the CDR3 is TGTGCCAGCAGCTTAACCATGAACCCCCCGCAGTATTTT.

The rearrangement links TRBV2 to TRBJ2-5, with D hard to call. The J call is uncertain, as TRBJ2-7 better fits the DNA end. The CDR3 has 15 amino acids. Germline lookup yields CDR1 SNHLY and CDR2 FYNNEI. CDR3 bases: TGTGCCAGCAGTGAAGCCCCCAGCCCGGGCTACGAGCAGTACTTC. It encodes CASSEAPSPGYEQYF.

This chain uses TRBV5-1 with TRBJ1-2; 8 bases fit TRBD1. This CDR3 has 14 amino acids. J gave up 8 bases and V 0 bases, and 6 bases lay outside the gene matches. Germline lookup yields CDR1 SGHRS and CDR2 YFSETQ. CDR3 nucleotides: TGCGCCAGCAGCTTGGAGGACAGGGAGTACGGCTACACCTTC. As protein: CASSLEDREYGYTF. Using reference TRBV5-1 and TRBJ1-2 for the parts outside the CDR3, the full variable domain is KAGVTQTPRYLIKTRGQQVTLSCSPISGHRSVSWYQQTPGQGLQFLFEYFSETQRNKGNFPGRFSGRQFSNSRSEMNVSTLELGDSALYLCASSLEDREYGYTFGSGTRLTVV.

This clone came up once. J is TRBJ2-7 and V is TRBV6-6; 7 nucleotides line up with TRBD1. This CDR3 has 16 residues. The trim removed 2 bases at V and 1 base at J, leaving 8 bases unmatched. Germline lookup yields CDR1 MNHNY and CDR2 SVGAGI (reference sequence). The CDR3 protein is CASSYDHPGGSYEQYF. CDR3 nucleotides: TGTGCCAGCAGTTACGACCACCCAGGGGGTTCCTACGAGCAGTACTTC.

J is TRBJ2-3 and V is TRBV19; TRBD2 agrees at 7 bases. This CDR3 contains 16 residues. Germline CDR1 reads LNHDA; CDR2 reads SQIVND (reference sequence). Losses at the gene ends were 3 bases for V and 0 bases for J; bases not matched to a gene: 6. The chain's CDR3 is CASSMSGGGSTDTQYF. For the CDR3, the DNA is TGTGCCAGTAGTATGAGTGGGGGGGGTAGCACAGATACGCAGTATTTT.

V is TRBV6-5 and J is TRBJ1-5; 7 positions match TRBD1. Germline V gene lookup returns CDR1 MNHEY and CDR2 SVGAGI. J gave up 0 bases and V 4 bases, and 3 bases lay outside the gene matches. The CDR3 runs to 15 residues. CDR3: CASSSQGVSNQPQHF. The CDR3 DNA reads TGTGCCAGCAGTTCCCAGGGGGTTAGCAATCAGCCCCAGCATTTT.

This clone was counted a few times. The chain carries TRBV6-4 and TRBJ1-6; weak D call: TRBD1 (6 bases). CDR1 is MRHNA, CDR2 SNTAGT, per germline. The V end lost 7 bases, the J end lost 9 bases, and 13 bases lay between the germline ends. CDR3 length: 13 amino acids. The CDR3 DNA sequence: TGTGCCAGCAAACAGGGTCTTGGTTCACCCCTCCACTTT. It specifies CASKQGLGSPLHF.

The genes are TRBV2 and TRBJ2-2, with 11 bases identical to TRBD1. Trimming removed 7 bases from V and 6 bases from J; junction bases left unmatched: 7. Germline V gene sequence: CDR1 SNHLY, CDR2 FYNNEI. The CDR3 is 15 amino acids. This chain's CDR3 is CASIRDRGEAGELFF. As DNA, the CDR3 is TGTGCCAGCATCCGGGACAGGGGGGAGGCCGGGGAGCTGTTTTTT.

This chain uses TRBV7-6 with TRBJ1-2; D perhaps matches TRBD1 (5 bases). The CDR3 has 12 amino acids. V was trimmed by 5 bases and J by 8 bases, leaving 12 bases between them. Germline assignment: CDR1 SGHVS and CDR2 FNYEAQ. The CDR3 spells CASSPSGGGYTF. In nucleotides, the CDR3 is TGTGCCAGCAGCCCTTCGGGGGGGGGCTACACCTTC.

The chain joins TRBV19 to TRBJ2-2; TRBD2 matches 13 bases. The germline CDR1 and CDR2 sequences are LNHDA and SQIVND (reference sequence). The CDR3 loop spans 18 amino acids. With 9 bases clipped from V and 3 bases from J, the junction kept 13 bases outside the gene matches. DNA for the CDR3: TGTGCCAGCTACAAAGGACTAGCGGGGGACACTTACACCGGGGAGCTGTTTTTT. Its translation is CASYKGLAGDTYTGELFF.

The DNA of the CDR3 is TGTGCCAGCAGCCAAGAATGGTTGTACACTGAAGCTTTCTTT. It is translated as CASSQEWLYTEAFF. This rearrangement joins TRBV14 to TRBJ1-1; no definite D call. V lost 0 bases, J lost 3 bases, and 8 bases lay in between. This CDR3 has 14 residues. Germline lookup yields CDR1 SGHDN and CDR2 FVKESK.

The chain's CDR3 is CAISGDNGMDANTEAFF. Written as DNA, the CDR3 is TGTGCCATCAGTGGGGACAATGGCATGGACGCGAACACTGAAGCTTTCTTT. The chain employs TRBV10-3 and TRBJ1-1, with D perhaps matching TRBD1 (6 bases). The V end lost 4 bases, the J end lost 1 base, and 19 bases lay between the germline ends. Germline assignment: CDR1 ENHRY and CDR2 SYGVKD. The CDR3 is 17 amino acids.

This clone was counted a few times. The rearrangement joins TRBV7-9 to TRBJ2-1; TRBD2 aligns across 8 bases. CDR3 size: 17 residues. Germline assignment: CDR1 SEHNR and CDR2 FQNEAQ (reference sequence). V dropped 0 bases and J dropped 8; count of bases not matched to a gene: 12. The CDR3: CASSLAAGAGVGHEQFF. The CDR3 nucleotides are TGTGCCAGCAGCTTAGCGGCGGGAGCGGGAGTGGGCCATGAGCAGTTCTTC.

The chain carries TRBV28 and TRBJ1-5; the match to TRBD1 covers 8 bases. V dropped 4 bases and J dropped 3; count of bases not matched to a gene: 8. The CDR3 covers 16 residues. Germline V lookup: CDR1 MDHEN, CDR2 SYDVKM. The CDR3 DNA follows: TGTGCCAGCAGTTCTAGACAGGGGAAAACCAATCAGCCCCAGCATTTT. It specifies CASSSRQGKTNQPQHF.

The gene calls are TRBV29-1 and TRBJ2-2; 9 bases agree with TRBD2. This CDR3 spans 15 amino acids. The V gene's germline CDR1 is SQVTM and CDR2 ANQGSEA. V lost 1 base to trimming and J lost 1 base; unmatched junction nucleotides: 1. The CDR3 region has the DNA TGCAGCGTTGAAGTACTAGCGGGGAACACCGGGGAGCTGTTTTTT. Encoded protein: CSVEVLAGNTGELFF.

This clone occurred a few times. The gene calls are TRBV21-1 and TRBJ1-1. TRBV21-1 is listed as a pseudogene. The CDR3 consists of 12 residues. This CDR3 reads CASSKERREAFF. Here the CDR3 DNA reads TGTGCCAGCAGCAAAGAACGGCGGGAAGCTTTCTTT.

The rearrangement joins TRBV9 to TRBJ2-1; 8 positions agree with TRBD2. This CDR3 is built from 16 residues. Germline CDR1 and CDR2: SGDLS and YYNGEE. Germline trimming cut 0 bases from V and 7 bases from J; bases unmatched to any gene: 9. CDR3 amino acids: CASSVVGLAGVNEQFF. CDR3 DNA sequence: TGTGCCAGCAGCGTAGTGGGGCTAGCGGGCGTAAATGAGCAGTTCTTC.

The V call is TRBV19, the J call TRBJ1-4; D is uncertain. The germline CDR1 and CDR2 sequences are LNHDA and SQIVND (reference sequence). The CDR3 consists of 13 residues. Trimming took off 7 bases at V and 3 bases at J, with 9 bases between the two ends. The CDR3 is CASTSPANEKLFF. In DNA, the CDR3 is TGTGCCAGTACCTCGCCCGCTAATGAAAAACTGTTTTTT. Full variable domain (outside the CDR3, taken from reference TRBV19 and TRBJ1-4): DGGITQSPKYLFRKEGQNVTLSCEQNLNHDAMYWYRQDPGQGLRLIYYSQIVNDFQKGDIAEGYSVSREKKESFPLTVTSAQKNPTAFYLCASTSPANEKLFFGSGTQLSVL.

This chain uses TRBV6-1 with TRBJ2-1; D is perhaps TRBD2 (5 bases). Germline CDR1 reads MNHNS; CDR2 reads SASEGT. The CDR3 length is 14 residues. V was trimmed by 0 bases and J by 6 bases, leaving 9 bases between them. CDR3 sequence: CASSEALGVNEQFF. CDR3 nucleotides: TGTGCCAGCAGTGAAGCGCTCGGGGTCAATGAGCAGTTCTTC.